This TCR beta chain was identified in a study of shared clonotypes between healthy human individuals (dated by TCRdb to 2020 to 2022). For context, the study as a whole: The cohort included three men and a couple of women between 18 and 49 years of age. To increase sequencing depth and limit assay-specific biases, TCR repertoire library preparation and sequencing were carried out by different laboratories using diverse techniques. Between about 0.8 and 9 billion PBMCs per donor were obtained by leukapheresis. For each donor, three plates each were used for CD4 naive and CD4 memory, two plates were used for CD8 naive, and one plate was used for CD8 memory. To estimate repertoire size and how much clonotype sharing occurs between individuals, the study deeply sequenced the blood TCR repertoires of five or six healthy adults. What the work shows at the level of the full study, not this receptor alone: Incomplete sequencing was indicated by rarefaction of sorted-subset datasets, despite the large sequencing depth. Compared with non-shared clonotypes, clonotypes shared by all four sorted-subset donors had higher generation probabilities. Sharing across several donors was observed for 5% to 6.5% of naive CD4, less than 4% of naive CD8, around 2.5% of memory CD4, and less than 0.45% of memory CD8 clonotypes. Sampling was restricted to blood, and TCR repertoires in tissues likely differ from the TCR repertoires found in blood. Naive subsets generally had larger estimated clonotype richness than memory subsets. Based on pairwise subsampling, the degree of clonotype sharing among donors was expected to be affected by sequencing depth. Because the study included only a small number of donors, the genetic and exposure-history diversity represented was limited.

A remark on this clone: Its target antigen remains unknown. No per-base quality is available; no much larger clone lies one base away. This sample also contains other DNA sequences that code for the same CDR3.

CD8 naive samples were CD45RO-negative cells positively selected for CCR7, giving a CD45RA+CCR7+ population that excluded TemRA cells. The donors were healthy, HIV-negative adults with no recently reported acute infections or vaccinations. Every donor was a Caucasian adult living in Nashville, Tennessee, USA. Blood was collected by leukapheresis, and PBMCs were isolated by Ficoll-Histopaque density gradient centrifugation and then cryopreserved in liquid nitrogen vapor phase. Purity and quantity of every magnetically sorted T cell population were checked by analytical flow cytometry. Genomic DNA was isolated from every sorted fraction and measured by UV absorbance on a Nanodrop 2000c. TCR CDR3 regions were amplified from genomic DNA by multiplex PCR using the deep immunoSEQ assay. Genomic DNA extracted from each cell subset was distributed evenly over all wells of several immunoSEQ 96-well plates, and each plate served as one replicate. For sorted subsets, roughly 0.2 ug genomic DNA, equal to 30,000 to 35,000 T cell genomes, was loaded into each replicate PCR. The purified libraries were quantified using a Qubit 3.0 fluorometer, sized with a Bioanalyzer 2100, and then quantified again using the KAPA Library Quantification kit. Every immunoSEQ 96-well plate was sequenced on a dedicated single-read 150-cycle Illumina NextSeq 550 flow cell. From the authors' description of their analysis: The immunoSEQ output contained only junctional sequences without quality scores, so filtering could not match that applied to full-length reads. To assign V/J genes and CDR3, sequences were annotated using PyIR, a Python wrapper for IgBLAST v1.9, with IMGT germline references. Reads were removed for weak V/J assignments (E-value above 1e-6), missing CDR3, stop codons, out-of-frame junctions, or ambiguous translated residues. A V3J clonotype was defined by an identical inferred V gene, J gene, and CDR3 amino acid sequence. The percentage overlap between two repertoires was calculated by dividing the number of shared unique clonotypes by the size of the smaller repertoire. Repertoire richness was assessed with RTK rarefaction, the Chao1 estimator, and Recon v2.1 estimates of unobserved clonotypes. OLGA was used to compute generation probabilities for all TCRbeta clonotypes that the gDNA method yielded from several donors. TCRdb mirrors the immuneACCESS table, restricted to in-frame sequences. Some clones are absent from its copies; in checked studies, under half trace to an unresolved V gene, and the reason for the others is unknown. Clone size and V and J calls were adopted from that table, with D and trimming inferred from the DNA. This sample gives hundreds of thousands of clones in total; roughly 96% of them show up just once. The ten largest account for over 0.1% of the sample.

Sequencing used naive CD8+ T cells sorted from blood. The cell subset or site tag for this specimen amounts to: CD45RA+CCR7+. This clonotype was obtained from a woman aged 30 to 39 in good health.

For the CDR3, the sequence is CASSLGADTQYF. The bases read TGTGCCAGCAGCTTAGGGGCAGATACGCAGTATTTT. The chain uses TRBV11-2 and TRBJ2-3; confidence is insufficient to name the D gene. Sequences SGHAT (CDR1) and FQNNGV (CDR2) are obtained from the germline V gene. The CDR3 covers 12 residues, taking in both the cysteine and the phenylalanine. The entry retains the CDR3 DNA only, 36 bases that are in frame from base 1. The trim is 1 base for V and 4 bases for J, with a gap of 3 bases between the germline ends.